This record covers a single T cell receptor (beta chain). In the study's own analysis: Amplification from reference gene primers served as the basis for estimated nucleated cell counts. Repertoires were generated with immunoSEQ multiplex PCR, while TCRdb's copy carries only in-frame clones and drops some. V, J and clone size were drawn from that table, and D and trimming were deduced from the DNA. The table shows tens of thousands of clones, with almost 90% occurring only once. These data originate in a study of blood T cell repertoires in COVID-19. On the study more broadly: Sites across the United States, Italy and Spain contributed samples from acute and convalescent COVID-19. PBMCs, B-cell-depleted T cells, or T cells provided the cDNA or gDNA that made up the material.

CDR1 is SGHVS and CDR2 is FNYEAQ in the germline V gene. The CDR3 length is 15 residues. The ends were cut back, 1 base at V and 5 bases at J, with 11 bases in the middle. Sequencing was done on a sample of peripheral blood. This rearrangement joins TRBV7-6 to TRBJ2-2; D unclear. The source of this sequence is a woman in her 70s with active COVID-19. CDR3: CASSLGPHGTGELFF. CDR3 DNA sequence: TGTGCCAGCAGCTTAGGGCCACACGGGACCGGGGAGCTGTTTTTT.